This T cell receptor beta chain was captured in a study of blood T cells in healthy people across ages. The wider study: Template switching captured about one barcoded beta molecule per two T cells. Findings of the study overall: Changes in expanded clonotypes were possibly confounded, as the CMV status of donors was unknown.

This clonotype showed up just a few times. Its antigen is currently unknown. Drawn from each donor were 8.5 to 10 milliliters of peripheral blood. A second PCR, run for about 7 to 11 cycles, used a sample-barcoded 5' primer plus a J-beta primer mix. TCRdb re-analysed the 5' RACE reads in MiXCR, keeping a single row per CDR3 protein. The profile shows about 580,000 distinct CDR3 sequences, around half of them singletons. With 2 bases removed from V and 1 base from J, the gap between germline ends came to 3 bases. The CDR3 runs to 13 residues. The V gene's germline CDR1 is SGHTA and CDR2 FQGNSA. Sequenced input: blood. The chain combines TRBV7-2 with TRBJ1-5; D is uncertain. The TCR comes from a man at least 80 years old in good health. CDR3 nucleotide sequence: TGTGCCAGCAGCTTAAGGAGCAATCAGCCCCAGCATTTT. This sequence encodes CASSLRSNQPQHF. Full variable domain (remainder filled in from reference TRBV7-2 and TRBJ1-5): GAGVSQSPSNKVTEKGKDVELRCDPISGHTALYWYRQSLGQGLEFLIYFQGNSAPDKSGLPSDRFSAERTGGSVSTLTIQRTQQEDSAVYLCASSLRSNQPQHFGDGTRLSIL.